The entry below gives a single T cell receptor beta chain sequence along with its context. Trimming cost V 7 bases and J 7 bases; bases outside gene matches: 10. In germline, CDR1 is SNHLY, CDR2 FYNNEI. The CDR3 extends over 15 amino acids. The sample belongs to a study of blood T cell repertoires in COVID-19. For the study at large: Samples taken during acute and convalescent COVID-19 were collected in the United States, Italy and Spain. Nucleic acid was either cDNA or gDNA, and it came from T cells, B-cell-depleted T cells, or PBMCs.

As handled by the study authors: Amplified reference gene primers provided the basis for estimating nucleated cell counts. The data were produced by immunoSEQ multiplex PCR, yet TCRdb's version contains in-frame clones alone and is incomplete. That table supplies the V and J calls and clone size; D and trimming were determined from the DNA. The top ten hold 2% to 3% of the sample, which has about 300,000 clones, 87% seen once. The J gene is TRBJ1-6, the V gene TRBV2, with TRBD1 matching 7 bases. The sample was peripheral blood. This TCR was sampled from a man between 18 and 35 years old with active or convalescent COVID-19. CDR3 in DNA: TGTGCCAGCAAGAGTTCCGGGACAGTCAATTCACCCCTCCACTTT. Translating gives CASKSSGTVNSPLHF.